The 19 T cell receptor beta chains in this list originate from one sample, sequenced in a study of memory CD4+ T cells and cytomegalovirus serostatus. The sort gate was single viable CD3+CD4+CD8-CD45RO+ cells for memory CD4+ T cells. The method was immunoSEQ multiplex PCR; TCRdb's version includes in-frame clones alone and lacks a portion of them. The data show roughly 28,000 clones, more than 60% seen once. Sequencing used memory CD4+ T cells from blood. The receptors were gathered from an adult in good health and CMV-seronegative.

The rearrangement links TRBV5-6 to TRBJ1-5; 8 bases line up with TRBD1. Germline V gives CDR1 SGHDT, CDR2 YYEEEE. The CDR3 extends over 16 amino acids. After removal of 0 bases from V and 7 bases from J, the junction contained 9 bases not matched to a gene. CDR3 residues: CASSLGVAGGVQPQHF. Written as DNA, the CDR3 is TGTGCCAGCAGCTTGGGGGTAGCAGGGGGCGTGCAGCCCCAGCATTTT.

The chain uses TRBV6-5 and TRBJ2-2; 7 bases match TRBD1. Germline loops: CDR1 MNHEY, CDR2 SVGAGI. The CDR3 runs to 14 residues. V dropped 5 bases and J dropped 3; count of bases not matched to a gene: 3. The CDR3 DNA follows: TGTGCCAGCAGTCGGGACAGATACACCGGGGAGCTGTTTTTT. It specifies CASSRDRYTGELFF.

As for this clone: The junction and the germline gene differ at one end; a read error may be behind it. The chain links TRBV7-3 to TRBJ2-2; D not certain. Germline V gene data show CDR1 as SGHTA and CDR2 as FQGTGA. The CDR3 extends over 11 amino acids. In DNA, the CDR3 is TGTGCCAGCAGCCTAACCGGGGAGCTGTTTTTT. Translated, it gives CASSLTGELFF.

This rearrangement joins TRBV4-1 to TRBJ2-1; D call uncertain. Trimming pared 4 bases from V and 6 bases from J, leaving 16 bases between. The germline V gene encodes CDR1 MGHRA and CDR2 YSYEKL. The CDR3 runs to 15 residues. This chain's CDR3 is CASSLSPGITNEQFF. For the CDR3, the DNA is TGCGCCAGCAGCCTCTCACCCGGCATCACCAATGAGCAGTTCTTC.

This clone appeared once. The sample contains more than one DNA sequence encoding this CDR3. The rearrangement uses TRBV29-1 and TRBJ1-2, with TRBD1 as a possible D gene (5 bases). Trimming removed 3 bases from V and 8 bases from J, with 10 bases in between. Germline CDR1 is SQVTM and CDR2 is ANQGSEA. The CDR3 consists of 11 residues. This CDR3 is CSVERGEGYTF. DNA of the CDR3: TGCAGCGTTGAGAGGGGAGAGGGCTACACCTTC.

This chain joins TRBV7-8 and TRBJ1-1, with a possible D match to TRBD1 (6 bases). V lost 5 bases to trimming and J lost 4 bases, with 14 bases between them. This CDR3 is 14 amino acids long. Germline V gives CDR1 SGHVS, CDR2 FQNEAQ. As DNA, the CDR3 is TGTGCCAGCAGCGAACAGGGAGGAGTCACTGAAGCTTTCTTT. Translated: CASSEQGGVTEAFF.

V gene TRBV7-9 combines with J gene TRBJ1-2; TRBD1 agrees at 9 bases. Trimming at V came to 5 bases and at J to 5 bases, leaving 18 bases not matched to a gene. This CDR3 spans 18 amino acids. The germline gives CDR1 SEHNR, CDR2 FQNEAQ (reference sequence). CDR3 nucleotide sequence: TGTGCCAGCAGCCTTTTGGCCGGGACAGGGACCATGGGGTATGGCTACACCTTC. As protein: CASSLLAGTGTMGYGYTF.

This clone was detected once. The rearrangement joins TRBV15 to TRBJ2-3; D is tentatively TRBD1 or TRBD2 (6 bases each). This CDR3 contains 15 residues. The V gene lost 0 bases and the J gene lost 5 bases, with 12 bases spanning the gap. Germline assignment: CDR1 LNHNV and CDR2 YYDKDF (reference sequence). CDR3 in DNA: TGTGCCACCAGCAGAGATCGGGGGCCCCAAGATACGCAGTATTTT. Protein product: CATSRDRGPQDTQYF.

The rearrangement joins TRBV11-2 to TRBJ1-4, with a weak D call TRBD1 (5 bases). The length of the CDR3 is 14 residues. V gave up 5 bases and J gave up 8 bases, with 15 bases separating them. The germline CDR1 and CDR2 sequences are SGHAT and FQNNGV. CDR3 loop: CASSADRGGEKLFF. CDR3 in DNA: TGTGCCAGCAGCGCCGACAGAGGTGGCGAAAAACTGTTTTTT.

CDR3 coding DNA: TGCGCCAGCAGCCCGACAGAAAACACCGGGGAGCTGTTTTTT. Translating it yields CASSPTENTGELFF. The chain employs TRBV4-3 and TRBJ2-2, with D possibly being TRBD1 (5 bases). V was shortened by 4 bases and J by 2 bases, with 8 bases between the two germline ends. The CDR3 totals 14 residues. CDR1 and CDR2 (germline): LGHNA, YSLEER.

The chain employs TRBV7-2 and TRBJ2-3; D perhaps matches TRBD2 (6 bases). CDR1 SGHTA and CDR2 FQGNSA come from the germline V gene. This CDR3 is 14 amino acids long. Trimming removed 4 bases at V and 2 bases at J, with 10 bases between. The DNA of the CDR3 is TGTGCCAGCAGCTCGGGGGTGAACACAGATACGCAGTATTTT. Protein: CASSSGVNTDTQYF.

This rearrangement joins TRBV11-3 to TRBJ1-1, with no clear D. Germline V gives CDR1 SGHNT, CDR2 YENEEA. This CDR3 comprises 13 residues. Trimming took off 3 bases at V and 3 bases at J, with 8 bases between the two ends. The DNA for the CDR3 is TGTGCCAGCAGCTTCTCTTGGGACACTGAAGCTTTCTTT. Translated, it gives CASSFSWDTEAFF.

V usage is TRBV4-3 and J usage is TRBJ1-4, with D perhaps matching TRBD1 (5 bases). The CDR3 length is 15 residues. Germline V gene data show CDR1 as LGHNA and CDR2 as YSLEER. Deletions cut 1 base from V and 8 bases from J, with 14 bases between. The CDR3 DNA is TGCGCCAGCAGCCAAGCGCAGGGTTCTGGGGAAAAACTGTTTTTT. Translated, it gives CASSQAQGSGEKLFF.

The V and J genes are TRBV6-1 and TRBJ2-1, with 9 positions matching TRBD1. Trimming at V came to 5 bases and at J to 3 bases, leaving 5 bases not matched to a gene. CDR3 length equals 15 residues. Germline CDR1 is MNHNS and CDR2 is SASEGT. For the CDR3, the DNA is TGTGCCAGCAGTTTACAGGGGGCGGTCTACAATGAGCAGTTCTTC. Translation: CASSLQGAVYNEQFF.

This clone turned up a few times. The gene calls are TRBV29-1 and TRBJ1-1, with 7 bases identical to TRBD1. The CDR3 is made up of 14 amino acids. J gave up 2 bases and V 5 bases, and 8 bases lay outside the gene matches. The germline gives CDR1 SQVTM, CDR2 ANQGSEA. CDR3 loop: CSVRRDRANTEAFF. The CDR3 region has the DNA TGCAGCGTTCGCCGGGACAGAGCTAACACTGAAGCTTTCTTT. The full variable domain, in which reference TRBV29-1 and TRBJ1-1 provide the parts outside the CDR3, is SAVISQKPSRDICQRGTSLTIQCQVDSQVTMMFWYRQQPGQSLTLIATANQGSEATYESGFVIDKFPISRPNLTFSTLTVSNMSPEDSSIYLCSVRRDRANTEAFFGQGTRLTVV.

As for this clone: Other DNA sequences of this sample code for an identical CDR3. This chain uses TRBV5-1 with TRBJ1-2; D is possibly TRBD1 (5 bases). Trimming pared 2 bases from V and 6 bases from J, leaving 11 bases between. CDR3 length: 13 residues. Germline CDR1 SGHRS, CDR2 YFSETQ. DNA for the CDR3: TGCGCCAGCAGCTTTGGGACTGCAGATGGCTACACCTTC. Residues: CASSFGTADGYTF.

The chain combines TRBV14 with TRBJ2-7; D is undetermined. The V gene's germline CDR1 is SGHDN and CDR2 FVKESK. The CDR3 has 13 residues. V gave up 0 bases and J gave up 6 bases, with 9 bases separating them. The CDR3 DNA reads TGTGCCAGCAGCCAAGATAGGAGAACCGAGCAGTACTTC. Translation: CASSQDRRTEQYF.

CDR3 bases: TGTGCCAGCAGATCTACAGGGATAATCTACGAGCAGTACTTC. Protein sequence: CASRSTGIIYEQYF. This chain links TRBV2 with TRBJ2-7; D might be TRBD1 (6 bases). V lost 6 bases, J lost 3 bases, and 15 bases lay in between. The CDR3 has 14 amino acids. Germline CDR1 is SNHLY and CDR2 is FYNNEI.

V and J are TRBV18 and TRBJ1-4; TRBD1 matches at 7 bases. J was trimmed by 6 bases and V by 6 bases; bases with no gene match: 4. The CDR3 is 13 amino acids. Germline V CDR1 and CDR2: KGHSH, LQKENI. In nucleotides, the CDR3 is TGTGCCAGCTCGCAAGGGGGCCATGAAAAACTGTTTTTT. Its protein is CASSQGGHEKLFF.